The 13 T cell receptor beta chains given below trace back to one sample, sequenced in a study of CD8+ T cells in alopecia areata. Investigators isolated RNA and reverse transcribed it into cDNA to act as the sequencing template. Libraries were prepared by immunoSEQ multiplex PCR; TCRdb keeps only in-frame clonotypes and omits some of them. The top ten hold roughly 19% of the sample, which has about 110,000 clones, approximately 59% seen once. Input material: CD8+ T cells sorted from blood. These receptors came from a human donor in good health.

The V gene is TRBV4-2, the J gene TRBJ2-5, with 8 bases identical to TRBD2. CDR3 length: 17 amino acids. The germline gives CDR1 LGHNA, CDR2 YNFKEQ. Trimming removed 0 bases from V and 4 bases from J; junction bases left unmatched: 10. CDR3 residues: CASSQDLTSGPPETQYF. The CDR3 nucleotides read TGTGCCAGCAGCCAAGACCTCACTAGCGGCCCTCCAGAGACCCAGTACTTC.

The V call is TRBV15, the J call TRBJ1-6; 8 bases map to TRBD1. Germline trimming cut 4 bases from V and 13 bases from J; bases unmatched to any gene: 9. This CDR3 spans 14 amino acids. The V gene's germline CDR1 is LNHNV and CDR2 YYDKDF (reference sequence). CDR3 sequence: CATSTGTGWVPLHF. The DNA of the CDR3 is TGTGCCACCAGCACTGGGACAGGCTGGGTCCCCCTCCACTTT.

This clone was counted between two and nine times. The chain combines TRBV7-8 with TRBJ2-5; D is unclear. Trimming shortened V by 5 bases and J by 4 bases, and 14 bases separated the two germline ends. CDR1 SGHVS and CDR2 FQNEAQ come from the germline V gene. The CDR3 has 14 amino acids. In DNA form, the CDR3 reads TGTGCCAGCAGCACCTCAGCGTCCCCAGAGACCCAGTACTTC. This encodes CASSTSASPETQYF.

This clone has just a few counts. The rearrangement links TRBV20-1 to TRBJ2-7; tentative D call: TRBD1 (6 bases). The CDR3 runs to 11 residues. Germline CDR1 is DFQATT and CDR2 is SNEGSKA (reference sequence). Trimming took off 3 bases at V and 4 bases at J, with 7 bases between the two ends. CDR3 sequence: CSASQGYEQYF. The CDR3 coding sequence is TGCAGTGCTAGTCAGGGGTACGAGCAGTACTTC.

The chain employs TRBV7-6 and TRBJ2-1, with TRBD2 matching 14 bases. J gave up 7 bases and V 1 base, and 6 bases lay outside the gene matches. CDR3 size: 17 residues. CDR1 SGHVS and CDR2 FNYEAQ come from the germline V gene. The CDR3 loop is CASSLGLAGGRLNEQFF. CDR3 in DNA: TGTGCCAGCAGCTTAGGACTAGCGGGGGGGAGATTGAATGAGCAGTTCTTC.

The gene calls are TRBV6-5 and TRBJ1-1; D unclear. Per the germline V gene, CDR1 is MNHEY and CDR2 is SVGAGI. The length of the CDR3 is 13 residues. The V gene lost 6 bases and the J gene lost 1 base, with 9 bases spanning the gap. CDR3 amino acids: CASSDRPNTEAFF. The CDR3 nucleotides are TGTGCCAGCAGCGATCGACCGAACACTGAAGCTTTCTTT.

The rearrangement links TRBV15 to TRBJ1-2; no firm D call. Germline V gene data show CDR1 as LNHNV and CDR2 as YYDKDF (reference sequence). Trimming stripped 0 bases from V and 3 bases from J, with 5 bases between. The CDR3 spans 13 residues. CDR3 amino acids: CATSRENHYGYTF. As DNA, the CDR3 is TGTGCCACCAGCAGAGAAAATCACTATGGCTACACCTTC.

The CDR3 DNA sequence: TGTGCCAGCAGCACATGGAGGTACTCCTATAATTCACCCCTCCACTTT. Translation: CASSTWRYSYNSPLHF. J is TRBJ1-6 and V is TRBV28; D uncertain. This CDR3 spans 16 amino acids. CDR1 MDHEN and CDR2 SYDVKM come from the germline V gene. The V and J ends lost 6 bases and 0 bases respectively, with 12 bases between them.

The chain uses TRBV27 and TRBJ2-7; 8 bases line up with TRBD2. The CDR3 extends over 16 amino acids. V was clipped by 5 bases and J by 3 bases; unmatched bases: 12. Germline CDR1 reads MNHEY; CDR2 reads SMNVEV (reference sequence). The chain's CDR3 is CASSPLGGENFYEQYF. The DNA for the CDR3 is TGTGCCAGCAGTCCCCTCGGGGGGGAGAATTTCTACGAGCAGTACTTC.

The chain has TRBV2 and TRBJ1-1, with unresolved D. Per the germline V gene, CDR1 is SNHLY and CDR2 is FYNNEI. V lost 7 bases, J lost 0 bases, and 9 bases lay in between. This CDR3 is built from 13 residues. Here the CDR3 reads CASKPGLNTEAFF. DNA of the CDR3: TGTGCCAGCAAACCCGGCCTGAACACTGAAGCTTTCTTT.

This clone was found once. The chain uses TRBV9 and TRBJ1-2; D is unresolved. V lost 7 bases, J lost 1 base, and 14 bases lay in between. This CDR3 spans 14 amino acids. Germline V gene lookup returns CDR1 SGDLS and CDR2 YYNGEE. This CDR3 reads CASGSQGNNYGYTF. Written as DNA, the CDR3 is TGTGCCAGCGGCTCACAAGGGAATAACTATGGCTACACCTTC.

The chain links TRBV19 to TRBJ1-2; D call uncertain. The germline V and J ends were trimmed by 1 base and 2 bases, with 8 bases remaining between them. The CDR3 sequence is 14 residues long. CDR1 is LNHDA and CDR2 is SQIVND in the germline V gene (reference sequence). The CDR3 protein is CASSIGPINYGYTF. CDR3 sequence (DNA): TGTGCCAGTAGTATAGGACCAATAAACTATGGCTACACCTTC.

This chain connects TRBV7-9 to TRBJ2-1, with TRBD1 matching 8 bases. Trimming took 0 bases from V and 2 from J; bases not matched to a gene: 6. The CDR3 has 17 residues. CDR1 and CDR2 (germline): SEHNR, FQNEAQ (reference sequence). The CDR3 DNA is TGTGCCAGCAGCTTAGCGTGGGGACAGGACCCCTACAATGAGCAGTTCTTC. Translating it yields CASSLAWGQDPYNEQFF.